Below, 10 T cell receptor beta chains from the same sample are listed, as sequenced in a study of shared clonotypes between healthy human individuals. Libraries were prepared by immunoSEQ multiplex PCR; TCRdb keeps only in-frame clonotypes and omits some of them. The top ten hold 0.05% to 0.07% of the sample, which has under 600,000 clones, approximately 95% seen once. The sequenced sample was naive CD4+ T cells sorted from blood. Subset meaning: CD45RA+ positively selected. Receptors originate from a woman in her 30s in good health.

The chain couples TRBV5-1 to TRBJ2-7; 7 bases line up with TRBD1. The CDR3 is 16 amino acids. Germline V gene lookup returns CDR1 SGHRS and CDR2 YFSETQ. The ends lost 3 bases at V and 3 bases at J; junction bases unmatched: 12. The CDR3 coding sequence is TGCGCCAGCAGCTACCTCCGGGACAGCGGCATCTACGAGCAGTACTTC. Its translation: CASSYLRDSGIYEQYF.

The chain joins TRBV5-6 to TRBJ2-4; D is undetermined. V dropped 4 bases and J dropped 2 bases, with 19 bases sitting between them. Germline CDR1 is SGHDT and CDR2 is YYEEEE. This CDR3 contains 17 residues. CDR3 DNA sequence: TGTGCCAGCAGCCTGTCCGATGTGCCGGGTTCCAAAAACATTCAGTACTTC. It specifies CASSLSDVPGSKNIQYF. Full variable domain (rest looked up from reference TRBV5-6 and TRBJ2-4): DAGVTQSPTHLIKTRGQQVTLRCSPKSGHDTVSWYQQALGQGPQFIFQYYEEEERQRGNFPDRFSGHQFPNYSSELNVNALLLGDSALYLCASSLSDVPGSKNIQYFGAGTRLSVL.

V and J are TRBV7-9 and TRBJ2-1; tentatively, D is TRBD1 (5 bases). The V gene's germline CDR1 is SEHNR and CDR2 FQNEAQ (reference sequence). V was cut by 1 base and J by 10 bases, with 8 bases left in between. CDR3 length equals 12 residues. The CDR3 DNA reads as TGTGCCAGCAGCTTAGTTCAGGGAGAGCAGTTCTTC. It is translated as CASSLVQGEQFF. Combining the CDR3 with reference TRBV7-9 and TRBJ2-1 gives the whole variable domain DTGVSQNPRHKITKRGQNVTFRCDPISEHNRLYWYRQTLGQGPEFLTYFQNEAQLEKSRLLSDRFSAERPKGSFSTLEIQRTEQGDSAMYLCASSLVQGEQFFGPGTRLTVL.

V gene TRBV6-1 combines with J gene TRBJ1-2, with 7 positions matching TRBD1. CDR3 size: 14 residues. After removal of 2 bases from V and 4 bases from J, the junction contained 4 bases not matched to a gene. Germline V CDR1 and CDR2: MNHNS, SASEGT. The DNA for the CDR3 is TGTGCCAGCAGTGAATATCCAGGGGGCTATGGCTACACCTTC. This sequence encodes CASSEYPGGYGYTF.

As to this clone: Other DNA sequences in this specimen translate into the identical CDR3. The genes are TRBV19 and TRBJ1-1; 9 bases fit TRBD1. J lost 1 base, V lost 4 bases, and 1 base had no gene match. This CDR3 spans 14 amino acids. Germline values: CDR1 LNHDA, CDR2 SQIVND (reference sequence). The CDR3 DNA sequence: TGTGCCAGTAGTAGGGGACAGGGGAACACTGAAGCTTTCTTT. Residues: CASSRGQGNTEAFF.

This CDR3 is CASSYLQDGHEQYF. The CDR3 nucleotides read TGTGCCAGCAGTTACCTTCAGGACGGTCACGAGCAGTACTTC. The rearrangement joins TRBV6-6 to TRBJ2-7; no firm D call. The V and J ends lost 2 bases and 5 bases respectively, with 13 bases between them. The CDR3 has 14 residues. Germline CDR1 and CDR2: MNHNY and SVGAGI (reference sequence).

The J gene is TRBJ2-1, the V gene TRBV19; 8 bases align to TRBD1. CDR3 size: 15 residues. With V trimmed by 2 bases and J by 1 base, 1 base remained unmatched. Germline V lookup: CDR1 LNHDA, CDR2 SQIVND (reference sequence). DNA for the CDR3: TGTGCCAGTAGTATAACAGGGGGATCCTACAATGAGCAGTTCTTC. It specifies CASSITGGSYNEQFF.

V is TRBV19 and J is TRBJ1-4, with D uncertain. The germline V and J ends were trimmed by 6 bases and 2 bases, with 7 bases remaining between them. The germline V gene has CDR1 LNHDA and CDR2 SQIVND (reference sequence). The CDR3 sequence is 13 residues long. CDR3 nucleotide sequence: TGTGCCAGTAGGGAGTTGACTAATGAAAAACTGTTTTTT. Protein: CASRELTNEKLFF.

The rearrangement joins TRBV6-1 to TRBJ1-2; maybe TRBD1 (6 bases). The CDR3 has 15 residues. Germline CDR1 reads MNHNS; CDR2 reads SASEGT. V gave up 4 bases and J gave up 0 bases, with 12 bases separating them. The DNA for the CDR3 is TGTGCCAGCAGTGTTCAGGGGAAGGCTAACTATGGCTACACCTTC. Translated, it gives CASSVQGKANYGYTF.

The chain is built from TRBV6-5 and TRBJ2-1; 9 bases map to TRBD1. The V and J ends lost 5 bases and 6 bases, in that order; junction bases with no gene match: 8. The CDR3 is 15 amino acids. Germline-derived CDR1 and CDR2 are MNHEY and SVGAGI. The CDR3, as DNA: TGTGCCAGCAGTAGCCGGGACAGGGTCTCCAATGAGCAGTTCTTC. Its translation: CASSSRDRVSNEQFF.